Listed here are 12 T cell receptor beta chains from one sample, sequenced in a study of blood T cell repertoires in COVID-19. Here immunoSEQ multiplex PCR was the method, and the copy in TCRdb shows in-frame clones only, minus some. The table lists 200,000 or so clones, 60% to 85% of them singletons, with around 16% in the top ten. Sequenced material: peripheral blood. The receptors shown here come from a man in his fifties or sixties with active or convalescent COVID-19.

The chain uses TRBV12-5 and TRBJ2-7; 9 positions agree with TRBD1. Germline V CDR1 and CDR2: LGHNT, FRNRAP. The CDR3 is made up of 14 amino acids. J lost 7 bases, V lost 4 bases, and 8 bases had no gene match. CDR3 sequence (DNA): TGTGCTAGTGGTTGGGGACAGGGCTTAGGGGAGCAGTACTTC. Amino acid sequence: CASGWGQGLGEQYF.

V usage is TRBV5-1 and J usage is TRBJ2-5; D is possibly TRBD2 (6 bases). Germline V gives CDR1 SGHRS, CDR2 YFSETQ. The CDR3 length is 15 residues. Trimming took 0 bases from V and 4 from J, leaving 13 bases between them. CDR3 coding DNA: TGCGCCAGCAGCTTGGAGGGACTGGCAAGAGAGACCCAGTACTTC. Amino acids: CASSLEGLARETQYF.

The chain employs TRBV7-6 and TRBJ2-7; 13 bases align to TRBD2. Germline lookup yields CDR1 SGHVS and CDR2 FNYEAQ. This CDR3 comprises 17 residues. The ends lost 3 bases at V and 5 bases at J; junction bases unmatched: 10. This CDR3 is CASSLGRTSGSQDEQYF. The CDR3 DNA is TGTGCCAGCAGCTTGGGCCGGACTAGCGGGAGTCAGGACGAGCAGTACTTC.

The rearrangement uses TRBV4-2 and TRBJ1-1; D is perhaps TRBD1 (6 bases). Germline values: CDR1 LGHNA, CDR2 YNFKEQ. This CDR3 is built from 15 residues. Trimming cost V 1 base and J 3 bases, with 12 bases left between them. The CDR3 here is CASSQGQGIDTEAFF. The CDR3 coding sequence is TGTGCCAGCAGCCAAGGCCAGGGGATAGACACTGAAGCTTTCTTT.

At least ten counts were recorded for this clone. CDR3 sequence reads: CASSYYGTRAEQYF. The DNA of the CDR3 is TGTGCCAGCAGTTACTATGGGACTAGGGCCGAGCAGTACTTC. The chain has TRBV6-2 or TRBV6-3 and TRBJ2-7; 8 bases line up with TRBD2. Germline V CDR1 and CDR2: MNHEY, SVGEGT. The V gene end was trimmed by 1 base and the J gene end by 6 bases; junction bases not matched to a gene: 5. CDR3 size: 14 residues.

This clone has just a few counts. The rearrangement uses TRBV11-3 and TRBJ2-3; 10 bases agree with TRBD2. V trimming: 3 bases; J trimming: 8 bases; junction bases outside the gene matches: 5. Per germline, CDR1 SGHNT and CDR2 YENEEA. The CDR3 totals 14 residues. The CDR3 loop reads CASSFTSGTRTQYF. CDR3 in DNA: TGTGCCAGCAGCTTCACTAGCGGGACGCGTACGCAGTATTTT.

CDR3 sequence: CASSQEGQIDEKLFF. DNA of the CDR3: TGTGCCAGCAGCCAAGAGGGACAGATCGATGAAAAACTGTTTTTT. The chain couples TRBV3-1 (or the pseudogene TRBV3-2) to TRBJ1-4, with TRBD1 matching over 7 bases. The CDR3 extends over 15 amino acids. With V trimmed by 0 bases and J by 6 bases, 4 bases remained unmatched. CDR1 is LGHDT, CDR2 YNNKEL, per germline (reference sequence).

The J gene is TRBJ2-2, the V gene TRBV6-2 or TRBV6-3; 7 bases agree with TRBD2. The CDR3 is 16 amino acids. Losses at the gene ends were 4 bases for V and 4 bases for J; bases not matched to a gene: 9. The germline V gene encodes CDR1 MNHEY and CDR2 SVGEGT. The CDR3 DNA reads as TGTGCCAGCAGTTTGAGGGCGGGAGCGGGCACCGGGGAGCTGTTTTTT. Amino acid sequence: CASSLRAGAGTGELFF.

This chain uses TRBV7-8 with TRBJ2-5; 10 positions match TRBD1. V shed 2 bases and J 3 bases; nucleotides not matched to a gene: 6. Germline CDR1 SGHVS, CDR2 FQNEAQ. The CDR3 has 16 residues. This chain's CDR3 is CASSLSWTGGKETQYF. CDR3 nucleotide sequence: TGTGCCAGCAGCTTATCGTGGACAGGGGGAAAAGAGACCCAGTACTTC.

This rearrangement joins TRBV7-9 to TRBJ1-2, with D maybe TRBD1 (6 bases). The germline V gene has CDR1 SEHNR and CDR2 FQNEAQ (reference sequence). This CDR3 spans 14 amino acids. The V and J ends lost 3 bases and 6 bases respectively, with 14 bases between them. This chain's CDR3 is CASSFRTEVNGYTF. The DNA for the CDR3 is TGTGCCAGCAGCTTTCGGACAGAAGTAAATGGCTACACCTTC. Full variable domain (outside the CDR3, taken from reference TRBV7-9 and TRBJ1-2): DTGVSQNPRHKITKRGQNVTFRCDPISEHNRLYWYRQTLGQGPEFLTYFQNEAQLEKSRLLSDRFSAERPKGSFSTLEIQRTEQGDSAMYLCASSFRTEVNGYTFGSGTRLTVV.

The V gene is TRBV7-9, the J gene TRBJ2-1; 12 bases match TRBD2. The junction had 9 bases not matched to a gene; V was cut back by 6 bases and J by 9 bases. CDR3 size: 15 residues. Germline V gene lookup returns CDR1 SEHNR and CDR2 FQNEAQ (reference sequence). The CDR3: CASRQLAGGPPEQFF. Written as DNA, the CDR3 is TGTGCCAGCAGGCAGCTAGCGGGAGGGCCGCCTGAGCAGTTCTTC.

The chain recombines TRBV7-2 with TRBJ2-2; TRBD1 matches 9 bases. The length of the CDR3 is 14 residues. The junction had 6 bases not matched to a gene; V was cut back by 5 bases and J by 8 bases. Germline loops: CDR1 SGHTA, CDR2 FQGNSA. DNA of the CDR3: TGTGCCAGCAGCGCGGACAGGGGTAGAGGGGAGCTGTTTTTT. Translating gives CASSADRGRGELFF. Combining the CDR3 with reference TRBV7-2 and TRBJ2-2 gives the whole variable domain GAGVSQSPSNKVTEKGKDVELRCDPISGHTALYWYRQSLGQGLEFLIYFQGNSAPDKSGLPSDRFSAERTGGSVSTLTIQRTQQEDSAVYLCASSADRGRGELFFGEGSRLTVL.